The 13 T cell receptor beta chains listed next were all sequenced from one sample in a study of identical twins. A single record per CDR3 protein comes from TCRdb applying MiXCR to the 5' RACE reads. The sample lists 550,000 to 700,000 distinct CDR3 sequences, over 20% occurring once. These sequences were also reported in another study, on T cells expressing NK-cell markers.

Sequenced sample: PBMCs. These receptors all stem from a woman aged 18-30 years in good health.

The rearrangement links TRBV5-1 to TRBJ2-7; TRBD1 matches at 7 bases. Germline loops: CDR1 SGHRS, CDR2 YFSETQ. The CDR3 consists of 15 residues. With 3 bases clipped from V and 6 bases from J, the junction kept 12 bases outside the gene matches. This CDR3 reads CASSSLPGTVAEQYF. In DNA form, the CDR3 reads TGCGCCAGCAGCTCCCTACCCGGGACAGTGGCCGAGCAGTACTTC. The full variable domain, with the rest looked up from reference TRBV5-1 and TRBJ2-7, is KAGVTQTPRYLIKTRGQQVTLSCSPISGHRSVSWYQQTPGQGLQFLFEYFSETQRNKGNFPGRFSGRQFSNSRSEMNVSTLELGDSALYLCASSSLPGTVAEQYFGPGTRLTVT.

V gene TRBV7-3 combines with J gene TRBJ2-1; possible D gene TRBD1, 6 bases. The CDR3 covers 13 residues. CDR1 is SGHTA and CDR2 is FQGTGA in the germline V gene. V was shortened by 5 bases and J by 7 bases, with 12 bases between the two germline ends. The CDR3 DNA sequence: TGTGCCAGCAGCCAGACAGGTTGGAATGAGCAGTTCTTC. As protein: CASSQTGWNEQFF.

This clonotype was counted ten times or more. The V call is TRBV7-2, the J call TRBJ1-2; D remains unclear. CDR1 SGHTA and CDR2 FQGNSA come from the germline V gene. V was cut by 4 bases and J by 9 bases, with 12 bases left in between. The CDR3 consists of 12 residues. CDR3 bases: TGTGCCAGCAGCTCGTTATTTTATAGCTACACCTTC. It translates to CASSSLFYSYTF.

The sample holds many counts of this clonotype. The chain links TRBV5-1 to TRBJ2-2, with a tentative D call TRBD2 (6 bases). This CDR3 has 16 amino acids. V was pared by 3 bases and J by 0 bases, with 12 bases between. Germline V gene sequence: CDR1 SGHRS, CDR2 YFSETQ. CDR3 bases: TGCGCCAGCAGCTCCCCCCAGCGGGCGAACACCGGGGAGCTGTTTTTT. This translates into CASSSPQRANTGELFF.

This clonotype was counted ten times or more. CDR3 nucleotide sequence: TGCGCCAGCAGCTTGGCCGGCCACGAGCAGTACTTC. Its translation is CASSLAGHEQYF. V gene TRBV5-1 combines with J gene TRBJ2-7; D is uncertain. V dropped 0 bases and J dropped 5 bases, with 6 bases sitting between them. The CDR3 has 12 amino acids. Germline V gene sequence: CDR1 SGHRS, CDR2 YFSETQ.

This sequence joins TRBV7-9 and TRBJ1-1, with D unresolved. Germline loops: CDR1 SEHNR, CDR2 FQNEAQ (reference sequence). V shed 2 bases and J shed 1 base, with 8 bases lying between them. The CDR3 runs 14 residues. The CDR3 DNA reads TGTGCCAGCAGCTTAAACGGCGGGAACACTGAAGCTTTCTTT. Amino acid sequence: CASSLNGGNTEAFF.

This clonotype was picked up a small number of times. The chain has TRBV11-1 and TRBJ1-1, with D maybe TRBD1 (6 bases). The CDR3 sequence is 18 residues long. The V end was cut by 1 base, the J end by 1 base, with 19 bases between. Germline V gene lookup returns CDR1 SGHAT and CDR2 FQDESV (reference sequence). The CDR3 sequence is CASSLEGGTSIRNTEAFF. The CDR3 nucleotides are TGTGCCAGCAGCTTAGAGGGAGGGACATCGATACGGAACACTGAAGCTTTCTTT.

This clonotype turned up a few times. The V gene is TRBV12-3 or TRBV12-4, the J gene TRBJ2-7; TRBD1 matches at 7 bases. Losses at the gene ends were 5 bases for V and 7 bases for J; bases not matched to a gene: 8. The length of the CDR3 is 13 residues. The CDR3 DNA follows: TGTGCCAGCAGTACTGACAGGGTGCGGGAGCAGTACTTC. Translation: CASSTDRVREQYF.

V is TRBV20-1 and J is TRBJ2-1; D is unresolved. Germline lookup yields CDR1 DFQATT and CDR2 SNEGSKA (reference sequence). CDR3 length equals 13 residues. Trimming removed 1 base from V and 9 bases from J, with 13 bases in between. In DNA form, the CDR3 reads TGCAGTGCTAGAGCCCCCGACTTGATTGAGCAGTTCTTC. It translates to CSARAPDLIEQFF.

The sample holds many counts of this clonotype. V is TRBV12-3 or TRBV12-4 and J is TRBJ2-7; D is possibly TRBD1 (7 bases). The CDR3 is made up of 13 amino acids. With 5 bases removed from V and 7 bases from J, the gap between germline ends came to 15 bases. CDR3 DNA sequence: TGTGCCAGCAGTCTTCAGGGGGGTGGGGAGCAGTACTTC. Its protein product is CASSLQGGGEQYF.

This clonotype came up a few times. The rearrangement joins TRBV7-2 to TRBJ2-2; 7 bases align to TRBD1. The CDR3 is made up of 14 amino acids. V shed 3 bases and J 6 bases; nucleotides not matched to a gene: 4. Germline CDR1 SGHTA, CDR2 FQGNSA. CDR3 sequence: CASSLRGRAGELFF. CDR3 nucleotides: TGTGCCAGCAGCTTGAGGGGGCGCGCCGGGGAGCTGTTTTTT. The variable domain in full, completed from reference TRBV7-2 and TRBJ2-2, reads GAGVSQSPSNKVTEKGKDVELRCDPISGHTALYWYRQSLGQGLEFLIYFQGNSAPDKSGLPSDRFSAERTGGSVSTLTIQRTQQEDSAVYLCASSLRGRAGELFFGEGSRLTVL.

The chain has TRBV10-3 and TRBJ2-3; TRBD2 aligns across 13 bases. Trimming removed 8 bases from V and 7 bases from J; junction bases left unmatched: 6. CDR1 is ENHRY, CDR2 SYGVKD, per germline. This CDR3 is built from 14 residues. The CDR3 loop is CAIGLAGEVYTQYF. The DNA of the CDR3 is TGTGCCATCGGACTAGCGGGAGAAGTTTATACGCAGTATTTT.

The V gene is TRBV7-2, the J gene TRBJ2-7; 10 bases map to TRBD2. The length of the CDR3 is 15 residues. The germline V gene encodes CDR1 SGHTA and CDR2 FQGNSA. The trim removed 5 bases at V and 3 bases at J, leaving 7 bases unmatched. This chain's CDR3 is CASSLTSGEIYEQYF. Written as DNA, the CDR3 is TGTGCCAGCAGCCTCACTAGCGGGGAGATCTACGAGCAGTACTTC.